The sequence of this T cell receptor (beta chain) was determined in a study of T cell repertoires in ileal Crohn's disease (dated by TCRdb to between 2017 and 2020). For the study in its entirety: The median duration of disease was roughly 7.6 years, and at the time of surgery 35% to 45% of patients were active smokers. Surgery was performed for a complication in all patients, with stricturing disease in roughly 61% and penetrating disease in approximately 40%. About half of the patients received postoperative therapy: about a dozen received thiopurines and about 19 received anti-TNF agents. A prospective multicentre cohort supplied the 50 or so Crohn's disease patients whose TCR repertoires were analysed. The study ran alongside a multicentre cohort designed to identify predictors of early endoscopic recurrence after ileocolonic resection. A Rutgeerts score above i0 was used to define endoscopic postoperative recurrence. The study sequenced about 180 mucosal samples from some 62 patients, taken at several locations on the surgical specimen and at postoperative endoscopy.

Comment on this clone: Its target antigen remains unknown. No clone much larger than this one lies a single base away; base qualities are absent.

The junction shows trimming of 0 bases on V and 1 base on J, plus 9 bases between the germline ends. Reading from cysteine to phenylalanine, the CDR3 counts 15 amino acids. The CDR3 DNA has 45 bases and is translated from base 1. CDR1 is given as LNHNV and CDR2 as YYDKDF, both from the germline V gene (reference sequence). Receptors were amplified or captured by the immunoSEQ multiplex PCR assay. A two-step, amplification bias-controlled multiplex PCR was used by Adaptive Biotechnology to amplify CDR3 regions from genomic DNA. Primers covering every V and J gene segment were used in the first PCR, while barcodes and Illumina adapters were added in the second PCR. CDR3 libraries were sequenced on an Illumina instrument. Per the source publication's procedure: The analysis used both the pipelines supplied by the vendor and custom analysis of the raw data in R/Bioconductor with R version 3.3.0. Clonality, ranging from 0 to 1, was calculated as the inverse of the normalised Shannon entropy of all productive clones. High-frequency clones were defined as the share of the repertoire occupied by the top 100 clones, with only clones passing a 95% confidence test being retained. Repertoire diversity was measured with the Simpson index, and overlap between samples was measured with the Morisita-Horn index. Drawn from immuneACCESS, this table holds only the in-frame rearrangements with V and J called that TCRdb kept. Clones are partly lost; checked studies trace under half to an unresolved V gene and leave the rest unexplained. The V and J calls and clone size were taken over from that table, and D and trimming were inferred from the DNA. The sample has fewer than 3,500 clones on record, about 92% of them singletons. The ten largest make up approximately 2% of the sample.

Before cell sorting, lamina propria lymphocytes from surgical specimens were separated using a Ficoll-hypaque gradient. Eligible patients were adults with ileal or ileocolonic Crohn's disease who had an indication for ileocolonic resection. CD4 and CD8 T cells were sorted using a BD FACSAria III, with a mean purity above 99%. What the research found in general, with its limitations: Only a subgroup of patients, of unstated size, had mucosal CD4 and CD8 T cells sorted and sequenced. Compared with CD4 T cells, sorted CD8 T cells held more high-frequency clones, which suggests that the mucosal expansions were mostly CD8. Patients who were active smokers at surgery had a significantly higher proportion of clonal expansions than non-smokers (around 25% vs 18%, p=0.02). Endoscopic recurrence was found to be associated with higher high-frequency clone percentages at surgery, and recurrence was observed in all patients with clonality above 26.8% (18/57).

The clonotype was recovered from an adult with Crohn's disease. The sample was CD4+ T cells sorted from the ileum. Recombination linked TRBV15 to TRBJ2-5; the D gene is not confidently resolved. The sequenced DNA: TGTGCCACCAGCAGAGATGAGAACAGCCAAGAGACCCAGTACTTC. Its protein product is CATSRDENSQETQYF.